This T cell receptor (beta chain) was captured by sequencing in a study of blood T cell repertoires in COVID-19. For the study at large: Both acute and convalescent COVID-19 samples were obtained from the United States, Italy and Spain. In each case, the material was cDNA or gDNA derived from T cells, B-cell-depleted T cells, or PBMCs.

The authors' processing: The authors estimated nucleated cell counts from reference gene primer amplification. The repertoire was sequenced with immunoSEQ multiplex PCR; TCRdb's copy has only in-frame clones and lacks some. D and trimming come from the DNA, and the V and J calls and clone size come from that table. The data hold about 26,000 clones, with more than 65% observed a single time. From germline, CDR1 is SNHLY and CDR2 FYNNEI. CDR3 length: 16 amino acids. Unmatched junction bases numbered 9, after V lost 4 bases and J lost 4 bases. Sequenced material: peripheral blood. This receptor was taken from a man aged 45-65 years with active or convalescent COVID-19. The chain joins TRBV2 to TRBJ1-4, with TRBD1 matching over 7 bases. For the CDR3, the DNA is TGTGCCAGCAGTGGACAGGGAGAGAGGAGTAATGAAAAACTGTTTTTT. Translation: CASSGQGERSNEKLFF.